Only a few counts were recorded for the clone carrying this T cell receptor (beta chain). The antigen is undetermined. The sample originates from a study of type 1 regulatory T cells. Overall study context: An in vitro protocol generated T-allo10, a Tr1-enriched, alloantigen-specific CD4 T cell product.

Graft donor-derived T-allo10 cells were described as host-alloantigen-specific, anergic, and alloantigen-specifically suppressive. TCRdb re-called the reads with MiXCR, one entry per CDR3 protein. The sample holds tens of thousands of distinct CDR3 sequences, around 70% seen once. The CDR3 has 16 amino acids. Germline CDR1 ENHRY, CDR2 SYGVKD. Trimming stripped 0 bases from V and 0 bases from J, with 12 bases between. The rearrangement links TRBV10-3 to TRBJ2-7; TRBD1 is a possible D gene (5 bases). The sequencing sample was made of cultured T cells, either the whole culture or a sorted T cell fraction (not recorded which). Stated subset: Tr1-enriched cell product generated in vitro against host alloantigens. The receptor was isolated from a human donor in good health. The CDR3 DNA sequence: TGTGCCATCAGTGAGTCTGCAGGGCGAGCCTCCTACGAGCAGTACTTC. Translating gives CAISESAGRASYEQYF.